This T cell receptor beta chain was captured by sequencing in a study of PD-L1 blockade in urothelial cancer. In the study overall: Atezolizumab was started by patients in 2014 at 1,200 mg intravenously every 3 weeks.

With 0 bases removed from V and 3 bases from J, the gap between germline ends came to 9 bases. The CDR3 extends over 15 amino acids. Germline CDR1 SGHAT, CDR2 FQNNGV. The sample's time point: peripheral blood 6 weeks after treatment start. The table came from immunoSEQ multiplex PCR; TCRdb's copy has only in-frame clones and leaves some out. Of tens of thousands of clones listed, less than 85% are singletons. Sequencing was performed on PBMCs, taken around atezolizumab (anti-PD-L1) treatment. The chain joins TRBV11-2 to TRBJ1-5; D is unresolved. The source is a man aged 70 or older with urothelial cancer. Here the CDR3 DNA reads TGTGCCAGCAGCTTAGATAGCGGGATCAATCAGCCCCAGCATTTT. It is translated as CASSLDSGINQPQHF.